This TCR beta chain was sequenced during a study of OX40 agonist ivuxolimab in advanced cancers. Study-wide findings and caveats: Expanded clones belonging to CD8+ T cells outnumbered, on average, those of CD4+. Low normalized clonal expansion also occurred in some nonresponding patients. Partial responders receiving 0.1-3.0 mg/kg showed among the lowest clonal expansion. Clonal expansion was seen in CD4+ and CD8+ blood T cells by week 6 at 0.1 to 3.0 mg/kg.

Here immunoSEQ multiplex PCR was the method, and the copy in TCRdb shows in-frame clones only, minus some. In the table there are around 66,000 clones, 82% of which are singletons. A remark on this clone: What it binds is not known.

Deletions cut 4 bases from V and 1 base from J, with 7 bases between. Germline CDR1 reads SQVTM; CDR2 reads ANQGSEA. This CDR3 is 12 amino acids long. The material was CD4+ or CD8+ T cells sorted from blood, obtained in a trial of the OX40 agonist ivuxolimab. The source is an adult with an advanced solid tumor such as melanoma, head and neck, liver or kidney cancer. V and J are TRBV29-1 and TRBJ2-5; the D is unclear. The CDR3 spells CSVAGFQETQYF. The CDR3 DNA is TGCAGCGTTGCCGGGTTCCAAGAGACCCAGTACTTC.